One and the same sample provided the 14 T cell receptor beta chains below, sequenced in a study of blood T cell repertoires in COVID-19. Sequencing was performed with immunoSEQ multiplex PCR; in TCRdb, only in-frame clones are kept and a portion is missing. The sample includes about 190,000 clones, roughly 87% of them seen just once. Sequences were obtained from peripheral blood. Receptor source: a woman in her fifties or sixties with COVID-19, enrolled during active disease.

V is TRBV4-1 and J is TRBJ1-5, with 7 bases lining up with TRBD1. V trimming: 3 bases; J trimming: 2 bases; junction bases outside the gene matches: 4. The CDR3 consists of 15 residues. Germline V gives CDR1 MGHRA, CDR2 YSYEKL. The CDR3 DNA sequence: TGCGCCAGCAGCCAGGGGGACAGAGGCAATCAGCCCCAGCATTTT. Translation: CASSQGDRGNQPQHF.

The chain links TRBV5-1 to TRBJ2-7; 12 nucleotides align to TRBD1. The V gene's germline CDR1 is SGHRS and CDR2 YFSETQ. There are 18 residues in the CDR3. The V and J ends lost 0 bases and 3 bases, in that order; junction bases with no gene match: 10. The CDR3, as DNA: TGCGCCAGCAGCTTGGAGGGACAGGGGGCTGGACGATACTACGAGCAGTACTTC. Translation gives CASSLEGQGAGRYYEQYF.

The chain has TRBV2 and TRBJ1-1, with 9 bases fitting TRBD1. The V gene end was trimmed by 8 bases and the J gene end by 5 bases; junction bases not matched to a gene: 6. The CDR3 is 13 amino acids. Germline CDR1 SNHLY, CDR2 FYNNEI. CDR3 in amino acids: CASWYRGLTEAFF. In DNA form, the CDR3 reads TGTGCCAGCTGGTACAGGGGGCTTACTGAAGCTTTCTTT.

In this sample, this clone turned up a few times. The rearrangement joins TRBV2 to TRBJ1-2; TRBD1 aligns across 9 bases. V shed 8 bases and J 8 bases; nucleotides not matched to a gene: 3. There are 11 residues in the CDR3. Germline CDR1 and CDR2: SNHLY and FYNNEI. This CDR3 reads CASGTGIGYTF. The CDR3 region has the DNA TGTGCCAGCGGGACAGGGATCGGCTACACCTTC.

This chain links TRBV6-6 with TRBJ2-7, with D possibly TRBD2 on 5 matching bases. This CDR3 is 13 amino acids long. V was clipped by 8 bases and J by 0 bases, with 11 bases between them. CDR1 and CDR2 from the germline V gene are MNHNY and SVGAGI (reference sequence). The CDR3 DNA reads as TGTGCCAGCTCGGGCCGGGGCTCCTACGAGCAGTACTTC. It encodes CASSGRGSYEQYF.

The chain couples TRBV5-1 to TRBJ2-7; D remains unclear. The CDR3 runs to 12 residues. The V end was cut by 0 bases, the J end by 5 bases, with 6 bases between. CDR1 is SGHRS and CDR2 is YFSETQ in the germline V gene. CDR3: CASSLDSNEQYF. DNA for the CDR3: TGCGCCAGCAGCTTGGATAGCAACGAGCAGTACTTC. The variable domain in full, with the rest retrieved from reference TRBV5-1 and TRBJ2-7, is KAGVTQTPRYLIKTRGQQVTLSCSPISGHRSVSWYQQTPGQGLQFLFEYFSETQRNKGNFPGRFSGRQFSNSRSEMNVSTLELGDSALYLCASSLDSNEQYFGPGTRLTVT.

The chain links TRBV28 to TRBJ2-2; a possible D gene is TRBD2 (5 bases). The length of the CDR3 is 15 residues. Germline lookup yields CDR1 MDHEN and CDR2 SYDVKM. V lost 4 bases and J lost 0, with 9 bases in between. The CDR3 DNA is TGTGCCAGCAGTTCCTGGACTTCGAACACCGGGGAGCTGTTTTTT. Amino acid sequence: CASSSWTSNTGELFF.

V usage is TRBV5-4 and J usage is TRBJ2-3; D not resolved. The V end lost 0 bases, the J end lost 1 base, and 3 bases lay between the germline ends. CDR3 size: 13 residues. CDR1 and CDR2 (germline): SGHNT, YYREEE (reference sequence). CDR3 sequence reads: CASSLAGTDTQYF. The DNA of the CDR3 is TGTGCCAGCAGCTTGGCAGGCACAGATACGCAGTATTTT.

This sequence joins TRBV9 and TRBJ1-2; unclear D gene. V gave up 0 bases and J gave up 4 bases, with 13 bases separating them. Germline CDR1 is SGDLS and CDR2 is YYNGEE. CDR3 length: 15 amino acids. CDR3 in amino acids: CASSVGAESSYGYTF. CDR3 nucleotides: TGTGCCAGCAGCGTAGGGGCAGAATCTTCCTATGGCTACACCTTC.

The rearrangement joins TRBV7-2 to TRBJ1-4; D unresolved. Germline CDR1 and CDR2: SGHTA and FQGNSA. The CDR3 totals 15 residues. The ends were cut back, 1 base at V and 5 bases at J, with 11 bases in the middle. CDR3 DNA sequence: TGTGCCAGCAGCTTAGTCGCCAGACTAAATGAAAAACTGTTTTTT. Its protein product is CASSLVARLNEKLFF.

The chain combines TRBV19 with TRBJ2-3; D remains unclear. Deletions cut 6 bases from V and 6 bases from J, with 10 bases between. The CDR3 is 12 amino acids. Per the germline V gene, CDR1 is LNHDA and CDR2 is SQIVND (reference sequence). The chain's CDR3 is CASSEAWDTQYF. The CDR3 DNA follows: TGTGCCAGTAGCGAAGCGTGGGATACGCAGTATTTT.

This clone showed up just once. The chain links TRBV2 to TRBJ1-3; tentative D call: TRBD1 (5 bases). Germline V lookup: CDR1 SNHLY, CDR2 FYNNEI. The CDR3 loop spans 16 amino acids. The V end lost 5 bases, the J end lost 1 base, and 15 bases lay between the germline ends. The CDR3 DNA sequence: TGTGCCAGCAGTAAAGACAGAAAATCTTCTGGAAACACCATATATTTT. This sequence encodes CASSKDRKSSGNTIYF.

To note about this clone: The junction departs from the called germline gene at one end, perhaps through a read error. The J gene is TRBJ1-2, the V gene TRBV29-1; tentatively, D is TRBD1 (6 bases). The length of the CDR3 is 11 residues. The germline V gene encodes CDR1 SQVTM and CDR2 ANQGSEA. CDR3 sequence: CSVVFGGRNAF. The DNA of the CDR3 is TGCAGCGTTGTGTTCGGGGGGCGGAACGCCTTC.

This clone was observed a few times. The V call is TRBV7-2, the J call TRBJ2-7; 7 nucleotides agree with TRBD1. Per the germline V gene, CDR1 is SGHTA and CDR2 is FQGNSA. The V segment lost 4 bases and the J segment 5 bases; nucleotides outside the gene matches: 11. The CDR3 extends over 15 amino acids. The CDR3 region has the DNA TGTGCCAGCAGCTCACAGGGGTTCAGGTTCAACGAGCAGTACTTC. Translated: CASSSQGFRFNEQYF. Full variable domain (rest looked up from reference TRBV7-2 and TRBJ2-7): GAGVSQSPSNKVTEKGKDVELRCDPISGHTALYWYRQSLGQGLEFLIYFQGNSAPDKSGLPSDRFSAERTGGSVSTLTIQRTQQEDSAVYLCASSSQGFRFNEQYFGPGTRLTVT.